The clone carrying this T cell receptor (beta chain) has just one count. V gave up 7 bases and J gave up 4 bases; unmatched junction bases: 6. Germline CDR1 ENHRY, CDR2 SYGVKD. The CDR3 spans 13 residues. These data come from a study of blood T cell repertoires in COVID-19. The wider study: Acute-phase and convalescent COVID-19 samples originated in the United States, Italy and Spain.

In Seattle, patients joined the study during active infection and were tracked longitudinally. The authors' processing: Nucleated cell counts were estimated from reference gene primer amplification. The table came from immunoSEQ multiplex PCR; TCRdb's copy has only in-frame clones and leaves some out. V and J calls and clone size are as listed in that table; D and trimming were resolved from the DNA. Of more than 200,000 clones in the sample, around 86% were seen once. The receptor comes from a man aged 50 or older with COVID-19, enrolled during active disease. The specimen sequenced was peripheral blood. The chain has TRBV10-3 and TRBJ2-7, with TRBD2 identical over 8 bases. Here the CDR3 reads CAIKEREWYEQYF. In DNA, the CDR3 is TGTGCCATCAAGGAGCGGGAGTGGTACGAGCAGTACTTC.